The 20 T cell receptor beta chains in this list originate from one sample, sequenced in a study of blood T cell repertoires in COVID-19. Sequencing used immunoSEQ multiplex PCR; TCRdb keeps in-frame clones, though not all of them. The data contain about 48,000 clones, 75% to 85% of them singletons. Sequences were obtained from peripheral blood. The receptors come from a man aged 40-55 years with acute or convalescent COVID-19.

The CDR3 here is CAISEDSNYGYTF. In DNA, the CDR3 is TGTGCCATCAGTGAGGACAGTAACTATGGCTACACCTTC. The chain uses TRBV10-3 and TRBJ1-2; TRBD1 is a possible D gene (5 bases). V was clipped by 2 bases and J by 1 base, with 5 bases between them. Germline V gene lookup returns CDR1 ENHRY and CDR2 SYGVKD. This CDR3 spans 13 amino acids.

This clone came up a few times. V gene TRBV7-9 combines with J gene TRBJ1-2, with D maybe TRBD1 (6 bases). V was clipped by 10 bases and J by 4 bases, with 13 bases between them. In germline, CDR1 is SEHNR, CDR2 FQNEAQ (reference sequence). This CDR3 region has 12 residues. The CDR3 loop reads CAIQGRGYGYTF. The CDR3 DNA follows: TGTGCCATCCAGGGGAGAGGCTATGGCTACACCTTC.

The chain has TRBV2 and TRBJ1-6; the D gene is possibly TRBD1 (5 bases). Trimming cost V 6 bases and J 0 bases, with 12 bases left between them. Germline V gives CDR1 SNHLY, CDR2 FYNNEI. CDR3 length: 16 amino acids. The CDR3 DNA is TGTGCCAGCAGAGACAGTTCCAGCTCCTATAATTCACCCCTCCACTTT. This gives the protein CASRDSSSSYNSPLHF.

The sample holds one count of this clone. The gene calls are TRBV9 and TRBJ2-2; TRBD2 aligns across 8 bases. The germline CDR1 and CDR2 sequences are SGDLS and YYNGEE. This CDR3 spans 16 amino acids. Trimming took 0 bases from V and 0 from J; bases not matched to a gene: 1. CDR3 sequence reads: CASSVAGLANTGELFF. The CDR3, as DNA: TGTGCCAGCAGCGTAGCGGGACTAGCGAACACCGGGGAGCTGTTTTTT.

This clone appeared a few times. The rearrangement joins TRBV15 to TRBJ2-3; D possibly corresponds to TRBD2 (6 bases). CDR3 length: 16 amino acids. Germline lookup yields CDR1 LNHNV and CDR2 YYDKDF (reference sequence). Trimming shortened V by 4 bases and J by 0 bases, and 14 bases separated the two germline ends. CDR3 coding DNA: TGTGCCACCAGCATTTCCTTGGGGGGAAGCACAGATACGCAGTATTTT. Translation: CATSISLGGSTDTQYF.

The V gene is TRBV29-1, the J gene TRBJ2-1; 7 positions match TRBD2. The CDR3 loop spans 15 amino acids. Per germline, CDR1 SQVTM and CDR2 ANQGSEA. V was clipped by 1 base and J by 7 bases; unmatched bases: 10. CDR3 nucleotides: TGCAGCGTTGAAGCGGATAGCGGGCCGAGGAATGAGCAGTTCTTC. This translates into CSVEADSGPRNEQFF.

The genes are TRBV12-3 or TRBV12-4 and TRBJ1-6; D remains ambiguous. Trimming cost V 3 bases and J 9 bases, with 6 bases left between them. This CDR3 is 12 amino acids long. CDR3 in DNA: TGTGCCAGCAGTTTTACAAGTTCACCCCTCCACTTT. Protein product: CASSFTSSPLHF.

The chain uses TRBV7-3 and TRBJ2-1, with D perhaps TRBD2 (6 bases). The V gene lost 5 bases and the J gene lost 10 bases, with 21 bases spanning the gap. The CDR3 loop spans 15 amino acids. Germline CDR1 reads SGHTA; CDR2 reads FQGTGA. For the CDR3, the DNA is TGTGCCAGCAGCCTCACCGGGACTCCCTCCGAGGAGCAGTTCTTC. This codes for CASSLTGTPSEEQFF.

The rearrangement joins TRBV24-1 to TRBJ2-1; the D is unclear. Germline-derived CDR1 and CDR2 are KGHDR and SFDVKD. The V gene lost 4 bases and the J gene lost 3 bases, with 12 bases spanning the gap. The CDR3 runs 15 residues. CDR3 loop: CATSDPIASYNEQFF. CDR3 bases: TGTGCCACCAGTGACCCAATAGCCAGCTACAATGAGCAGTTCTTC.

This chain uses TRBV5-1 with TRBJ2-3; D might be TRBD1 (7 bases). Germline loops: CDR1 SGHRS, CDR2 YFSETQ. The CDR3 runs to 14 residues. V was trimmed by 0 bases and J by 6 bases, leaving 11 bases between them. DNA of the CDR3: TGCGCCAGCAGCTTGGACCAGGGGGGTGATACGCAGTATTTT. Its protein is CASSLDQGGDTQYF. Complete variable domain (other parts from reference TRBV5-1 and TRBJ2-3): KAGVTQTPRYLIKTRGQQVTLSCSPISGHRSVSWYQQTPGQGLQFLFEYFSETQRNKGNFPGRFSGRQFSNSRSEMNVSTLELGDSALYLCASSLDQGGDTQYFGPGTRLTVL.

The rearrangement links TRBV7-9 to TRBJ1-4, with unresolved D. Germline V gives CDR1 SEHNR, CDR2 FQNEAQ (reference sequence). This CDR3 spans 15 amino acids. The V end was cut by 2 bases, the J end by 7 bases, with 14 bases between. CDR3 sequence: CASSLRTQSFEKLFF. CDR3 nucleotide sequence: TGTGCCAGCAGCTTAAGGACTCAATCGTTTGAAAAACTGTTTTTT. Together with reference TRBV7-9 and TRBJ1-4, the CDR3 gives the full variable domain: DTGVSQNPRHKITKRGQNVTFRCDPISEHNRLYWYRQTLGQGPEFLTYFQNEAQLEKSRLLSDRFSAERPKGSFSTLEIQRTEQGDSAMYLCASSLRTQSFEKLFFGSGTQLSVL.

This chain connects TRBV4-2 to TRBJ1-2, with TRBD1 matching over 10 bases. Trimming took 1 base from V and 7 from J; bases not matched to a gene: 21. Germline V gives CDR1 LGHNA, CDR2 YNFKEQ. This CDR3 has 20 amino acids. The CDR3 DNA is TGTGCCAGCAGCCAAGTCCCTCTCACTTTAAGGACAGGGGGATTAGGTGGCTACACCTTC. This translates into CASSQVPLTLRTGGLGGYTF.

The chain combines TRBV10-1 with TRBJ2-7; D is perhaps TRBD1 (6 bases). This CDR3 comprises 13 residues. Germline V CDR1 and CDR2: WNHNN, SYGVQD (reference sequence). V lost 5 bases and J 3 bases, leaving 11 bases between the germline ends. In nucleotides, the CDR3 is TGCGCCAGCAGTCGGACAGATCTCTACGAGCAGTACTTC. It specifies CASSRTDLYEQYF.

The chain links TRBV4-1 to TRBJ1-2; 10 nucleotides line up with TRBD1. Germline assignment: CDR1 MGHRA and CDR2 YSYEKL. V gave up 0 bases and J gave up 8 bases; unmatched junction bases: 9. This CDR3 has 16 amino acids. DNA of the CDR3: TGCGCCAGCAGCCAAGAATTTAGACAGGGGGCTAGGGGCTACACCTTC. Translation gives CASSQEFRQGARGYTF.

The gene calls are TRBV5-6 and TRBJ1-2; 9 bases line up with TRBD1. The CDR3 length is 14 residues. Per the germline V gene, CDR1 is SGHDT and CDR2 is YYEEEE. V gave up 5 bases and J gave up 7 bases; unmatched junction bases: 9. CDR3 sequence: CASSRDRVITGYTF. The CDR3 DNA reads TGTGCCAGCAGTAGGGACAGGGTAATCACTGGCTACACCTTC.

The chain employs TRBV12-3 or TRBV12-4 and TRBJ1-3; D remains unclear. V shed 3 bases and J shed 4 bases, with 7 bases lying between them. The CDR3 runs to 13 residues. This CDR3 reads CASSFNTGNTIYF. CDR3 in DNA: TGTGCCAGCAGTTTTAACACGGGAAACACCATATATTTT.

Only a few counts were recorded for this clone. In DNA form, the CDR3 reads TGTGCCATCAGTGAGAACCACGCGGGCGGGGGGCGCGGTGGCTACACCTTC. Protein: CAISENHAGGGRGGYTF. V is TRBV10-3 and J is TRBJ1-2; a possible D gene is TRBD1 (6 bases). Germline loops: CDR1 ENHRY, CDR2 SYGVKD. Trimming pared 2 bases from V and 7 bases from J, leaving 23 bases between. CDR3 size: 17 residues.

The chain is built from TRBV19 and TRBJ1-5; TRBD1 matches at 8 bases. Germline loops: CDR1 LNHDA, CDR2 SQIVND (reference sequence). The CDR3 spans 18 residues. V dropped 3 bases and J dropped 7; count of bases not matched to a gene: 17. The CDR3 sequence is CASSIPRDRSWVGQPQHF. The CDR3 DNA sequence: TGTGCCAGTAGTATTCCCCGGGACAGGAGCTGGGTAGGGCAGCCCCAGCATTTT.

The chain couples TRBV5-1 to TRBJ2-5; maybe TRBD1 (5 bases). V lost 2 bases and J lost 5, with 13 bases in between. The length of the CDR3 is 14 residues. Per germline, CDR1 SGHRS and CDR2 YFSETQ. The CDR3 protein is CASSLGAGRETQYF. CDR3 nucleotides: TGCGCCAGCAGCTTAGGGGCAGGGCGGGAGACCCAGTACTTC. The variable domain in full, completed from reference TRBV5-1 and TRBJ2-5, reads KAGVTQTPRYLIKTRGQQVTLSCSPISGHRSVSWYQQTPGQGLQFLFEYFSETQRNKGNFPGRFSGRQFSNSRSEMNVSTLELGDSALYLCASSLGAGRETQYFGPGTRLLVL.

The sample holds one count of this clone. The chain couples TRBV4-1 to TRBJ2-1; 11 bases agree with TRBD1. V dropped 3 bases and J dropped 9; count of bases not matched to a gene: 13. The CDR3 length is 17 residues. Per the germline V gene, CDR1 is MGHRA and CDR2 is YSYEKL. The CDR3 DNA sequence: TGCGCCAGCAGCCAGTATCCGGGACAGGGGGTCGATACTGAGCAGTTCTTC. Translated: CASSQYPGQGVDTEQFF.